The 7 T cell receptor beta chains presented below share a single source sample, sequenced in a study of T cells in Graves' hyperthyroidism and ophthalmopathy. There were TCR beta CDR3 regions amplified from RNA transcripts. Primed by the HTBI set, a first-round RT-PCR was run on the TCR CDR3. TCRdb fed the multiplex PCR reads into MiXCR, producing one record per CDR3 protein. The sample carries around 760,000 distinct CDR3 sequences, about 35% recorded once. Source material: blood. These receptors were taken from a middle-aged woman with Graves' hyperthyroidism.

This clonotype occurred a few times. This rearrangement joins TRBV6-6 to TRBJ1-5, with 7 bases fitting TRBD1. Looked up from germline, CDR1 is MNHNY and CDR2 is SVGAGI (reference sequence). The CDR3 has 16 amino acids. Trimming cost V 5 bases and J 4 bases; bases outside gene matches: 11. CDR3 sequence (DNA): TGTGCCAGCAGTCCCCCTCGGGACAGAGGGAATCAGCCCCAGCATTTT. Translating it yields CASSPPRDRGNQPQHF.

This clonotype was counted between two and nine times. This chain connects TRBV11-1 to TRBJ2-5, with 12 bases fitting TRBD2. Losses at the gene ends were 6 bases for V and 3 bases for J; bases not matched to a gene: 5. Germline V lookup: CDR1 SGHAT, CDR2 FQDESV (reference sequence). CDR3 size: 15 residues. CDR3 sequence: CASRRGLAGKETQYF. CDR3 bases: TGTGCCAGCAGGAGAGGACTAGCGGGGAAAGAGACCCAGTACTTC.

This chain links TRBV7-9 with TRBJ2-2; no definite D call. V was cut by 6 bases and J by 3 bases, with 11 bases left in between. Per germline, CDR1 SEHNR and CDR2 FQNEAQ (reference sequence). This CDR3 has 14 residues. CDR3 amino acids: CASRLSTDTGELFF. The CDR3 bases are TGTGCCAGCAGGCTATCTACAGACACCGGGGAGCTGTTTTTT.

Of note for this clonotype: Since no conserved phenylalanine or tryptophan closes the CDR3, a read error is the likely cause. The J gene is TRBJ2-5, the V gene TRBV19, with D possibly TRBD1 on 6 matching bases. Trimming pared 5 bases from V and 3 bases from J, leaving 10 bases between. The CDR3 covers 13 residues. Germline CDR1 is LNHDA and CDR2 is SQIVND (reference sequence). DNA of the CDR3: TGTGCCAGTAGTTCGACAGGAGAAGAGACCCAGTACTCC. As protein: CASSSTGEETQYS.

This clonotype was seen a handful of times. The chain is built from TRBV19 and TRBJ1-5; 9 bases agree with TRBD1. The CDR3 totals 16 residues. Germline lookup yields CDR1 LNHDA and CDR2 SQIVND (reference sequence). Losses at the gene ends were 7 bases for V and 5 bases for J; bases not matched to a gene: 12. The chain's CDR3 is CASKHSQGATHQPQHF. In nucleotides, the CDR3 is TGTGCCAGTAAGCACTCACAGGGGGCCACCCATCAGCCCCAGCATTTT.

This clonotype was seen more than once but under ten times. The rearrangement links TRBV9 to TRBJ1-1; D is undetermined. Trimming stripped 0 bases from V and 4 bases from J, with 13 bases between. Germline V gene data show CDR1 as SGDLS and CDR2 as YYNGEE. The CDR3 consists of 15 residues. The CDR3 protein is CASSVDSGPGTEAFF. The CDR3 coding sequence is TGTGCCAGCAGCGTAGACTCTGGGCCAGGCACTGAAGCTTTCTTT. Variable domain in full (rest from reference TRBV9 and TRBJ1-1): DSGVTQTPKHLITATGQRVTLRCSPRSGDLSVYWYQQSLDQGLQFLIQYYNGEERAKGNILERFSAQQFPDLHSELNLSSLELGDSALYFCASSVDSGPGTEAFFGQGTRLTVV.

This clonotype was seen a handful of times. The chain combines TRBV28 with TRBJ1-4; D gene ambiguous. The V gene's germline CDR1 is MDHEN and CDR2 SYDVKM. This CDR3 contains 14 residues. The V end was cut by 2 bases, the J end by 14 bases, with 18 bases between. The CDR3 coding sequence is TGTGCCAGCAGTTTAAAGGTCACCCAGAAGAAGCTGTTTTTT. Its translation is CASSLKVTQKKLFF.